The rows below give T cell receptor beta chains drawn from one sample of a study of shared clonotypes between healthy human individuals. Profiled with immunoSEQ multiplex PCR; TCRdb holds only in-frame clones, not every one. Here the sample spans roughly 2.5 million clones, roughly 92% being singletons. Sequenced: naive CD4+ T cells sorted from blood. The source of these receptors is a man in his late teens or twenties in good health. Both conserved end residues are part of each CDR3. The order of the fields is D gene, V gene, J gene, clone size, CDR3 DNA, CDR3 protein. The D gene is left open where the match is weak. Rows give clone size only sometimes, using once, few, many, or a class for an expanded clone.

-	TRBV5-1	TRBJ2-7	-	TGCGCCAGCAGACCACGATTGGGCTCCTACGAGCAGTACTTC	CASRPRLGSYEQYF
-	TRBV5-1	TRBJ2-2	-	TGCGCCAGCAGCGCTGGCGCGGGGACCACCGGGGAGCTGTTTTTT	CASSAGAGTTGELFF
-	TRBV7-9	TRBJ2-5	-	TGTGCCAGCAGATCCGGGGTGGAGAGGGGCCAAGAGACCCAGTACTTC	CASRSGVERGQETQYF
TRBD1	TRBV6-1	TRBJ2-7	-	TGTGCCAGCAGTGAAAACAGGGGAAGGCAGTACTTC	CASSENRGRQYF
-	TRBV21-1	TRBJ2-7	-	TGTGCCAGCAGCCCTTACAGGTCCCCCTACGAGCAGTACTTC	CASSPYRSPYEQYF
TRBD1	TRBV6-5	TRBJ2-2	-	TGTGCCAGCAGTTACTCTTTAGGGGGCAACACCGGGGAGCTGTTTTTT	CASSYSLGGNTGELFF
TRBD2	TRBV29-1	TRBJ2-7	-	TGCAGCGTTTTGATGCCGGGGGGCGAGCAGTACTTC	CSVLMPGGEQYF
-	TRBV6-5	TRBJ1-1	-	TGTGCCAGCAGCGCGGGACAAACCCCAGCTTTCTTT	CASSAGQTPAFF
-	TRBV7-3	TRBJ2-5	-	TGTGCCAGCAGCCCCCGGGGAGCTCAAGAGACCCAGTACTTC	CASSPRGAQETQYF
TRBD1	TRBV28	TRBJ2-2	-	TGTGCCAGCAGAAAGGACAGGGTAGGCACCGGGGAGCTGTTTTTT	CASRKDRVGTGELFF
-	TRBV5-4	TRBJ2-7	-	TGTGCCAGCAGCTTCACAGCTTCCTACGAGCAGTACTTC	CASSFTASYEQYF
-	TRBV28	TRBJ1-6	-	TGTGCCAGCACCAGGGATCCTAGTTCACCCCTCCACTTT	CASTRDPSSPLHF
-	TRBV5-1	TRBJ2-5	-	TGCGCCAGCAGCTCGCGACAGACCCAAGAGACCCAGTACTTC	CASSSRQTQETQYF
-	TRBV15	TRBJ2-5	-	TGTGCCACCAGCAGTCGCGGGGAGGGGGGCCAGACCCAGTACTTC	CATSSRGEGGQTQYF
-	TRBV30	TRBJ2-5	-	TGTGCCTGGGACAGGGGGGGTAGCGGGAGAGCTCCAATCCAAGAGACCCAGTACTTC	CAWDRGGSGRAPIQETQYF
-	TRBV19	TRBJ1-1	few	TGTGCCAGTAGTATGTGGAACACTGAAGCTTTCTTT	CASSMWNTEAFF
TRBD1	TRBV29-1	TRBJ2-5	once	TGCAGCGTGGACAGGGGGCGGACCCAGTACTTC	CSVDRGRTQYF
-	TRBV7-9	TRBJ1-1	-	TGTGCCAGCAGCGCAGACAGAAACACTGAAGCTTTCTTT	CASSADRNTEAFF
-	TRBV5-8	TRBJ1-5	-	TGTGCCAGCAGCTTGTCCTGGGAGAATCAGCCCCAGCATTTT	CASSLSWENQPQHF